The entry below gives a single T cell receptor (beta chain) sequence along with its context. Its antigen is not known. The CDR3 loop spans 15 amino acids. Trimming removed 6 bases from V and 3 bases from J; junction bases left unmatched: 7. The germline gives CDR1 MNHEY, CDR2 SMNVEV (reference sequence). Time point in this sample: peripheral blood 6 weeks after treatment start. Each individual provided 1 to 8 samples (taken pretreatment and on-treatment). The method was immunoSEQ multiplex PCR; TCRdb's version includes in-frame clones alone and lacks a portion of them. The sample yields roughly 42,000 clones, around 90% seen once. The data stem from a study of PD-L1 blockade in urothelial cancer. Study background: Between 0 and 3 prior chemotherapy regimens had been given to patients. Overall study findings and caveats: Better survival was forecast by a pretreatment blood TCR clonality below the median.

The chain joins TRBV27 to TRBJ2-7, with 11 bases lining up with TRBD2. The receptor's source is a man in his 70s with urothelial cancer. The specimen was PBMCs, collected around atezolizumab (anti-PD-L1) treatment. CDR3 amino acids: CASRRPGTSGYEQYF. The DNA of the CDR3 is TGTGCCAGCAGGAGACCCGGGACTAGCGGCTACGAGCAGTACTTC.